This T cell receptor beta chain is drawn from a study of T cells after yellow fever vaccination. TCRdb fed the 5' RACE reads into MiXCR, producing one record per CDR3 protein. Of about 85,000 distinct CDR3 sequences listed, roughly 15% were seen once; the top ten hold around 23%. With 11 bases removed from V and 4 bases from J, the gap between germline ends came to 14 bases. This CDR3 is built from 12 residues. The gene calls are TRBV12-3 or TRBV12-4 and TRBJ2-5; a weak D match, TRBD2 (7 bases). The source is a man between 18 and 29 years old who received the YFV17D yellow fever vaccine. Sequenced material: CD8+ T cells not binding an NS4B(214-222) dextramer, sorted from PBMCs, taken approximately 22 days after the first yellow fever vaccination. DNA of the CDR3: TGTGCCTCTTGGGGGGGCGGAGAGACCCAGTACTTC. Its protein is CASWGGGETQYF.